One sample yielded the 4 T cell receptor beta chains listed below, sequenced in a study of blood T cell repertoires in COVID-19. Generated by immunoSEQ multiplex PCR, the TCRdb table keeps only in-frame clones and is missing some. The sample shows some 400,000 clones, about 90% of them seen only once. Specimen: peripheral blood. The receptors stem from a woman in her 30s with COVID-19, enrolled during active disease.

The gene calls are TRBV28 and TRBJ1-5, with D tentatively TRBD1 (6 bases). The ends were cut back, 6 bases at V and 7 bases at J, with 19 bases in the middle. Germline CDR1 MDHEN, CDR2 SYDVKM. There are 15 residues in the CDR3. The CDR3 loop is CASSDNLNRDQPQHF. The DNA of the CDR3 is TGTGCCAGCAGCGACAACTTGAACAGGGACCAGCCCCAGCATTTT.

The J gene is TRBJ2-5, the V gene TRBV19, with 12 bases that match TRBD2. CDR3 length: 15 amino acids. Germline V gene data show CDR1 as LNHDA and CDR2 as SQIVND (reference sequence). The V segment lost 5 bases and the J segment 2 bases; nucleotides outside the gene matches: 3. The CDR3 sequence is CASSLGLAGQETQYF. CDR3 bases: TGTGCCAGTAGTCTGGGACTAGCGGGTCAAGAGACCCAGTACTTC.

V gene TRBV27 combines with J gene TRBJ2-7, with 13 bases lining up with TRBD2. Trimming removed 7 bases from V and 3 bases from J; junction bases left unmatched: 9. The CDR3 consists of 16 residues. The V gene's germline CDR1 is MNHEY and CDR2 SMNVEV (reference sequence). The CDR3 reads CASIPTGTSGNYEQYF. CDR3 nucleotide sequence: TGTGCCAGCATTCCAACCGGGACTAGCGGGAACTACGAGCAGTACTTC.

The rearrangement uses TRBV7-9 and TRBJ2-7; a weak D match, TRBD2 (6 bases). Germline V gene lookup returns CDR1 SEHNR and CDR2 FQNEAQ (reference sequence). CDR3 size: 14 residues. Trimming took off 5 bases at V and 6 bases at J, with 17 bases between the two ends. The CDR3 here is CASSPGLPSLEQYF. Written as DNA, the CDR3 is TGTGCCAGCAGCCCGGGACTTCCATCGCTCGAGCAGTACTTC.